One sample yielded the 23 T cell receptor beta chains listed below, sequenced in a study of metastatic and nonmetastatic thyroid tumors. Treatment of any kind had been given to no patient before thyroid surgery. With MiXCR, TCRdb reprocessed the PCR reads. The table records more than 40,000 clones, about 24% of them present only once. Sequenced input: tumor tissue. These receptors all come from a female donor with papillary thyroid cancer or a benign thyroid nodule (not recorded which). Some clones in this sample may be carry-over from other donors' samples.

The V call is TRBV5-6, the J call TRBJ1-6; D is possibly TRBD1 (5 bases). The V gene lost 6 bases and the J gene lost 10 bases, with 17 bases spanning the gap. The germline CDR1 and CDR2 sequences are SGHDT and YYEEEE. The CDR3 is 14 residues long. The CDR3 DNA is TGTGCCAGCACCGCGGGCAGGGCTAACTCACCCCTCCACTTT. It encodes CASTAGRANSPLHF.

This clone occurred many times. The chain links TRBV7-9 to TRBJ1-2; D possibly corresponds to TRBD1 (6 bases). The CDR3 consists of 13 residues. Germline V CDR1 and CDR2: SEHNR, FQNEAQ (reference sequence). Trimming left V 0 bases short and J 4 bases short, with 6 bases between. The CDR3 protein is CASSLAGGYGYTF. The CDR3 nucleotides read TGTGCCAGCAGCTTAGCAGGGGGCTATGGCTACACCTTC.

There are many counts of this clone. At one end, the junction sequence differs from germline, possibly due to a read error. V usage is TRBV19 and J usage is TRBJ1-2, with 7 bases matching TRBD1. The CDR3 runs to 13 residues. Per germline, CDR1 LNHDA and CDR2 SQIVND (reference sequence). Here the CDR3 reads CASAPTGTYGYAF. CDR3 coding DNA: TGTGCCAGTGCCCCGACAGGGACTTATGGCTACGCCTTC.

This clone was counted between two and nine times. The gene calls are TRBV28 and TRBJ2-7; 8 nucleotides line up with TRBD1. The CDR3 has 14 residues. Germline V gene data show CDR1 as MDHEN and CDR2 as SYDVKM. The trim removed 6 bases at V and 5 bases at J, leaving 9 bases unmatched. The CDR3 spells CASRNTGTGHEQYF. The CDR3 bases are TGTGCCAGCAGAAACACAGGGACAGGACACGAGCAGTACTTC.

This clone was detected many times. The chain recombines TRBV27 with TRBJ2-3; D might be TRBD2 (6 bases). V was cut by 4 bases and J by 2 bases, with 13 bases left in between. The CDR3 is 15 amino acids. Germline CDR1 and CDR2: MNHEY and SMNVEV (reference sequence). The CDR3 here is CASSWRGMDTDTQYF. The CDR3 DNA is TGTGCCAGCAGTTGGCGCGGGATGGACACAGATACGCAGTATTTT.

On this clone: One end of the junction fails to match germline, which may point to a read error. The V call is TRBV24-1, the J call TRBJ1-2; D possibly corresponds to TRBD1 (5 bases). This CDR3 contains 14 residues. In germline, CDR1 is KGHDR, CDR2 SFDVKD. CDR3: CATSYEDSTYVYTF. The CDR3 DNA reads TGTGCCACCAGTTATGAAGACAGCACCTATGTCTACACCTTC.

This clone turned up a few times. The chain combines TRBV6-1 with TRBJ1-1; D perhaps matches TRBD1 (6 bases). In germline, CDR1 is MNHNS, CDR2 SASEGT. Trimming took off 3 bases at V and 1 base at J, with 12 bases between the two ends. The CDR3 runs to 15 residues. CDR3 nucleotides: TGTGCCAGCAGTGACGACAGGAGAGGGAACACTGAAGCTTTCTTT. Amino acid sequence: CASSDDRRGNTEAFF.

J is TRBJ2-7 and V is TRBV2; 9 nucleotides match TRBD1. Germline V gives CDR1 SNHLY, CDR2 FYNNEI. This CDR3 spans 16 amino acids. J gave up 4 bases and V 5 bases, and 12 bases lay outside the gene matches. The CDR3 DNA is TGTGCCAGCAGTCTACTCCCGGGACAGGGCCGATACGAGCAGTACTTC. It codes for CASSLLPGQGRYEQYF.

There are many counts of this clone. This chain joins TRBV5-1 and TRBJ1-2; 8 bases are a match to TRBD1. Germline trimming cut 2 bases from V and 6 bases from J; bases unmatched to any gene: 9. The CDR3 contains 15 residues. Germline values: CDR1 SGHRS, CDR2 YFSETQ. The CDR3 nucleotides read TGCGCCAGCAGCTTCCCAGGGGGCGGCTTTAATGGCTACACCTTC. Translated, it gives CASSFPGGGFNGYTF.

Relative to its sample, this clone is large. The CDR3 here is CASIGTSLDEQYF. The CDR3 nucleotides read TGTGCCAGCATAGGGACTAGCTTGGACGAGCAGTACTTC. The chain is built from TRBV6-1 and TRBJ2-7; 9 nucleotides align to TRBD2. The CDR3 covers 13 residues. Germline loops: CDR1 MNHNS, CDR2 SASEGT. V lost 7 bases to trimming and J lost 5 bases; unmatched junction nucleotides: 6.

This clone was observed many times. This chain links TRBV3-1 with TRBJ2-5; D assignment may be TRBD1 or TRBD2 (5 bases each). The CDR3 loop spans 14 amino acids. The V end was cut by 4 bases, the J end by 6 bases, with 15 bases between. Germline-derived CDR1 and CDR2 are LGHDT and YNNKEL (reference sequence). The CDR3 coding sequence is TGTGCCAGCAGCCTTTCGACGGGGCAAAAGACCCAGTACTTC. Translating it yields CASSLSTGQKTQYF.

This rearrangement joins TRBV5-1 to TRBJ2-2; D ambiguous. Germline V lookup: CDR1 SGHRS, CDR2 YFSETQ. V lost 0 bases and J lost 0, with 3 bases in between. CDR3 length: 14 amino acids. The CDR3 here is CASSLEANTGELFF. CDR3 DNA sequence: TGCGCCAGCAGCTTGGAAGCGAACACCGGGGAGCTGTTTTTT.

CDR3: CSARDRESQPQHF. CDR3 nucleotides: TGCAGTGCTAGAGATAGGGAGTCGCAGCCCCAGCATTTT. This chain links TRBV20-1 with TRBJ1-5; D uncertain. Per germline, CDR1 DFQATT and CDR2 SNEGSKA (reference sequence). The CDR3 runs 13 residues. V was shortened by 0 bases and J by 7 bases, with 10 bases between the two germline ends.

This clone has ten or more counts. This sequence joins TRBV6-2 or TRBV6-3 and TRBJ2-4; D unclear. V lost 8 bases to trimming and J lost 1 base, with 9 bases between them. CDR3 length: 13 amino acids. CDR1 is MNHEY and CDR2 is SVGEGT in the germline V gene. The CDR3 protein is CASSLGAKNIQYF. CDR3 DNA: TGTGCCAGCTCCCTCGGGGCCAAAAACATTCAGTACTTC.

V is TRBV20-1 and J is TRBJ2-1, with 12 nucleotides matching TRBD2. This CDR3 is built from 16 residues. Germline trimming cut 5 bases from V and 2 bases from J; bases unmatched to any gene: 7. Germline CDR1 is DFQATT and CDR2 is SNEGSKA (reference sequence). The CDR3 DNA reads as TGCAGTGCTCAGACTAGCGGGAGATACACCTACAATGAGCAGTTCTTC. Translating gives CSAQTSGRYTYNEQFF.

The chain combines TRBV6-1 with TRBJ1-2, with a weak D call TRBD1 (5 bases). Germline V gene data show CDR1 as MNHNS and CDR2 as SASEGT. This CDR3 spans 16 amino acids. Between the trimmed V and J ends, which lost 3 bases and 2 bases, there was a span of 16 bases. The CDR3 DNA follows: TGTGCCAGCAGTGACATACGAGGGGCGGTGAACTATGGCTACACCTTC. This translates into CASSDIRGAVNYGYTF.

The rearrangement links TRBV9 to TRBJ2-1, with TRBD2 identical over 14 bases. The germline CDR1 and CDR2 sequences are SGDLS and YYNGEE. This CDR3 has 18 amino acids. V was pared by 3 bases and J by 1 base, with 6 bases of the junction left unmatched. This CDR3 reads CASSDGTSGRRSYNEQFF. CDR3 in DNA: TGTGCCAGCAGCGACGGGACTAGCGGGAGAAGGTCCTACAATGAGCAGTTCTTC.

The rearrangement uses TRBV4-3 and TRBJ2-5; D unresolved. Trimming took 0 bases from V and 4 from J, leaving 9 bases between them. This CDR3 region has 14 residues. Germline V lookup: CDR1 LGHNA, CDR2 YSLEER. CDR3 residues: CASSQEFPLETQYF. The CDR3 region has the DNA TGCGCCAGCAGCCAAGAGTTCCCTCTAGAGACCCAGTACTTC.

This clone is medium-sized by share. The CDR3 reads CSARQGAGYGYTF. The CDR3 region has the DNA TGCAGTGCTCGACAGGGGGCGGGCTATGGCTACACCTTC. V usage is TRBV20-1 and J usage is TRBJ1-2, with 10 bases matching TRBD1. CDR1 is DFQATT and CDR2 is SNEGSKA in the germline V gene (reference sequence). The V and J ends lost 5 bases and 4 bases, in that order; junction bases with no gene match: 4. The CDR3 is 13 residues long.

This clone was found many times. V usage is TRBV28 and J usage is TRBJ1-3; D gene uncertain. This CDR3 contains 17 residues. Germline values: CDR1 MDHEN, CDR2 SYDVKM. V lost 6 bases, J lost 8 bases, and 26 bases lay in between. CDR3 DNA: TGTGCCAGCAGATTAGAAGTAGGGTCTGTGAGTGGGGACACCATATATTTT. Protein: CASRLEVGSVSGDTIYF.

The chain has TRBV5-6 and TRBJ1-2; a weak D match, TRBD1 (5 bases). The CDR3 is made up of 14 amino acids. CDR1 and CDR2 from the germline V gene are SGHDT and YYEEEE. V lost 3 bases to trimming and J lost 6 bases, with 15 bases between them. Here the CDR3 reads CASSWGGTGDGYTF. The CDR3 DNA follows: TGTGCCAGCAGCTGGGGGGGAACGGGCGATGGCTACACCTTC.

This clone showed up many times. This chain joins TRBV11-3 and TRBJ1-1; D might be TRBD1 (5 bases). The germline gives CDR1 SGHNT, CDR2 YENEEA. V was clipped by 5 bases and J by 0 bases, with 10 bases between them. The CDR3 loop spans 14 amino acids. The DNA of the CDR3 is TGTGCCAGCAGCCCAGGGTACATGAACACTGAAGCTTTCTTT. This sequence encodes CASSPGYMNTEAFF. Variable domain in full (rest from reference TRBV11-3 and TRBJ1-1): EAGVVQSPRYKIIEKKQPVAFWCNPISGHNTLYWYLQNLGQGPELLIRYENEEAVDDSQLPKDRFSAERLKGVDSTLKIQPAELGDSAVYLCASSPGYMNTEAFFGQGTRLTVV.

This clone was observed at least ten times. At one boundary the junction diverges from the germline segment, which might be a read error. This sequence joins TRBV7-7 and TRBJ2-1; D is perhaps TRBD2 (6 bases). Germline CDR1 is SSHAT and CDR2 is FNYEAQ (reference sequence). CDR3 size: 16 residues. The CDR3 DNA reads TGTGCTAGCAGCTTGAGCTCATCGGGAGTTGGGGATGAGCAGTTCTTC. Its translation: CASSLSSSGVGDEQFF.